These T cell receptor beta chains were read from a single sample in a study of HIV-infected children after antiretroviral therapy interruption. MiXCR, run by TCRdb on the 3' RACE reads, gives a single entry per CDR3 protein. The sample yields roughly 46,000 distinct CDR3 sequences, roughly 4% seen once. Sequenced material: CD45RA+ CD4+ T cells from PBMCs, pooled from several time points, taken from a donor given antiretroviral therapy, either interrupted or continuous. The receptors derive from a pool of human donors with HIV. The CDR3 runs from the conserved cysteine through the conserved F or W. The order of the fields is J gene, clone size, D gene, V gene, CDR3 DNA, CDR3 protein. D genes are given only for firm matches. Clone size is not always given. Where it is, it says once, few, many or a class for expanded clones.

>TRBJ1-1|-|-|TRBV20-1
TGCAGTGCTAGACTCCCAAGTTCAACGAGGGACACTGAAGCTTTCTTT
CSARLPSSTRDTEAFF
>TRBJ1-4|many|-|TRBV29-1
TGCAGCGTGTTAGAAGTTAATGAAAAACTGTTTTTT
CSVLEVNEKLFF
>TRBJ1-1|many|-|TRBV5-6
TGTGCCAGCAGCTTGGTGGACCTGAGCCTGAACACTGAAGCTTTCTTT
CASSLVDLSLNTEAFF
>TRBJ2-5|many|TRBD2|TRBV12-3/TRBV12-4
TGTGCCAGCAGTGCGTCGACTAGCGGGGCAGCTACCCAGTACTTC
CASSASTSGAATQYF
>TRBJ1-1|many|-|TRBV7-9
TGTGCCAGCAGCTTAGTAGGGGGGAGCGAACGGGGTACTGAAGCTTTCTTT
CASSLVGGSERGTEAFF
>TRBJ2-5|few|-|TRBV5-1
TGCGCCAGCAGCTACCAAGAGACCCAGTACTTC
CASSYQETQYF
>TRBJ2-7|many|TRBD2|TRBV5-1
TGCGCCAGCAGGCTCGTCGGGACTAGCGGGGATGAGCAGTACTTC
CASRLVGTSGDEQYF
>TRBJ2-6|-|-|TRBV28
TGTGCCAGCAGTTTACAACCCGGACAGACCACTGGGGCCAACGTCCTGACTTTC
CASSLQPGQTTGANVLTF
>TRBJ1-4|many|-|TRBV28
TGTGCCAGCAGTTTAAATTCAGCAAGGCTGTTTTTT
CASSLNSARLFF
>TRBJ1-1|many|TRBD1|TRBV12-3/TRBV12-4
TGTGCCAGCAGGTACAGGGGGCTGGACGCTGAAGCTTTCTTT
CASRYRGLDAEAFF
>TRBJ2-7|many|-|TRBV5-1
TGCGCCAGCAGCCCATACAGACCCTACGAGCAGTACTTC
CASSPYRPYEQYF
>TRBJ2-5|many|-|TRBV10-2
TGCGCCAGCACCGCGGGTCAGAGAGAGACCCAGTACTTC
CASTAGQRETQYF
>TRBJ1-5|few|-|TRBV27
TGTGCCAGCAGATCTGGGAGTTGGTCGGGTAGCAATCAGCCCCAGCATTTT
CASRSGSWSGSNQPQHF
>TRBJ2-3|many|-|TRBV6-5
TGTGCCAGCAGTTACTCGGCCAGGCCGGTTACGCAGTATTTT
CASSYSARPVTQYF
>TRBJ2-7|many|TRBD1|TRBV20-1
TGCAGTGCTAGAAGACAGGGCTCCTACGAGCAGTACTTC
CSARRQGSYEQYF
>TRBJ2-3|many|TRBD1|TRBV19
TGTGCCAGTAGTATTGAGGGGGCGCGGGATACGCAGTATTTT
CASSIEGARDTQYF
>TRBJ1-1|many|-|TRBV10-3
TGTGCCATCAGGGACACCCAGAACACTGAAGCTTTCTTT
CAIRDTQNTEAFF
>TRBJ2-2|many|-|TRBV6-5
TGTGCCAGCAGTTCCTTAGGGGGGCTGGACACCGGGGAGCTGTTTTTT
CASSSLGGLDTGELFF
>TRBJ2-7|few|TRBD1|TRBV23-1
TGCGCCAGGAGGGTAGGGGGACAGGGCTTCGGCGTGGACCCCTACGAGCAGTACTTC
CARRVGGQGFGVDPYEQYF
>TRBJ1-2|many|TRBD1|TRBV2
TGTGCCGTAACCGGGACAGGGTACTATGGCTACACCTTC
CAVTGTGYYGYTF
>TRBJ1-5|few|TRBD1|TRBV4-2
TGTGCCAGCAGCCAGGGACAGGGGGCGGGCAATCAGCCCCAGCATTTT
CASSQGQGAGNQPQHF
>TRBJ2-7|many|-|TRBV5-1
TGCGCCAGCAGCTTGAGCACCTACGAGCAGTACTTC
CASSLSTYEQYF
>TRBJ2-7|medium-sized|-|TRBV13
TGTGCCAGCAGCCCTCGGTACGAGCAGTACTTC
CASSPRYEQYF
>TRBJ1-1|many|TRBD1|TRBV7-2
TGTGCCAGCAGCCCCCGGACAGGGGGCAGGAGGACTGAAGCTTTCTTT
CASSPRTGGRRTEAFF
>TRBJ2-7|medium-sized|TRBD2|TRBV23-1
TGCGCCAGCAGTCAATCAGTGCGGAGACTAGCGGGAAGGTGCGAGCAGTACTTC
CASSQSVRRLAGRCEQYF
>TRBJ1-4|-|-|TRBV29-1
TGCAGCGTTCTAGTCCTCGGGGCTAATGAAAAACTGTTTTTT
CSVLVLGANEKLFF
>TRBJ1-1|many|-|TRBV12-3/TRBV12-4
TGTGCCAGCAGTCTCAGGGGAGACACTGAAGCTTTCTTT
CASSLRGDTEAFF
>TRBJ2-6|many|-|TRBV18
TGTGCCAGCTCACCGTCTCGGGCTGGGGCCAACGTCCTGACTTTC
CASSPSRAGANVLTF
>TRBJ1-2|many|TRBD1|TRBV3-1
TGTGCCAGCAGCCAACCAGGGGGGGCGCAAGGCTACACCTTC
CASSQPGGAQGYTF
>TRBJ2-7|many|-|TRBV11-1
TGTGCCAGCAGCTTAGGCGCAAGCTACGAGCAGTACTTC
CASSLGASYEQYF
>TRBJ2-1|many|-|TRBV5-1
TGCGCCAGCAGCTTGGGAGGGGGCTCCTACAATGAGCAGTTCTTC
CASSLGGGSYNEQFF
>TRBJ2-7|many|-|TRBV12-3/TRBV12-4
TGTGCCAGCAGTTTAGACGGGGGCCACTACGAGCAGTACTTC
CASSLDGGHYEQYF
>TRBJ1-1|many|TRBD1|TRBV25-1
TGTGCCAGCAGGACAGGGTTGAGGAACACTGAAGCTTTCTTT
CASRTGLRNTEAFF